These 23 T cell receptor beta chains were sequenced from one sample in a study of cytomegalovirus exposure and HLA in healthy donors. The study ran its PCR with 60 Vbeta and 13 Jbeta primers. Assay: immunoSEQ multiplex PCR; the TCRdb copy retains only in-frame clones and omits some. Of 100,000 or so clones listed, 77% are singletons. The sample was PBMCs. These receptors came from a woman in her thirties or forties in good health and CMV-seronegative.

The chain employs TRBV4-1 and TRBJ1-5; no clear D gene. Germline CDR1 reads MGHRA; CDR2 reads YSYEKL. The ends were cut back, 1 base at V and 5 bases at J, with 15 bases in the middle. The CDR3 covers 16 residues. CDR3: CASSQVPIRTDQPQHF. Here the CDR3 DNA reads TGCGCCAGCAGCCAAGTCCCCATCCGTACTGATCAGCCCCAGCATTTT.

The CDR3 loop is CASSYVEGNTEAFF. The CDR3 nucleotides read TGTGCCAGCAGTTACGTGGAGGGTAACACTGAAGCTTTCTTT. This chain links TRBV6-5 with TRBJ1-1; D gene ambiguous. V shed 2 bases and J shed 2 bases, with 9 bases lying between them. CDR1 and CDR2 from the germline V gene are MNHEY and SVGAGI. CDR3 length: 14 amino acids.

CDR3 nucleotides: TGTGCCAGCAGTTTTGGGACAGGGAGGACAGGCGGCTACACCTTC. It yields the protein CASSFGTGRTGGYTF. The genes are TRBV27 and TRBJ1-2, with TRBD1 matching 9 bases. CDR1 is MNHEY, CDR2 SMNVEV, per germline (reference sequence). V shed 3 bases, J shed 8 bases, and the junction held 10 bases outside the gene matches. The CDR3 covers 15 residues.

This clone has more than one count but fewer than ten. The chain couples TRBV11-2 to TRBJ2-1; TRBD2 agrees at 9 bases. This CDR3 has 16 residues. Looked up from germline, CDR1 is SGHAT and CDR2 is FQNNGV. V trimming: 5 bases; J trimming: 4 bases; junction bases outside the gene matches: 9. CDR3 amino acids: CASSRLLAGRYNEQFF. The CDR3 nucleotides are TGTGCCAGCAGCAGACTGCTAGCGGGGCGTTACAATGAGCAGTTCTTC.

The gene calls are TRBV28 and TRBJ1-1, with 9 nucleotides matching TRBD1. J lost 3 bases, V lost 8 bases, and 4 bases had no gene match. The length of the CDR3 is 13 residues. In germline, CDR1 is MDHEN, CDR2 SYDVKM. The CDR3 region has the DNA TGTGCCAGCGGGACAGGGCAGGACACTGAAGCTTTCTTT. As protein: CASGTGQDTEAFF.

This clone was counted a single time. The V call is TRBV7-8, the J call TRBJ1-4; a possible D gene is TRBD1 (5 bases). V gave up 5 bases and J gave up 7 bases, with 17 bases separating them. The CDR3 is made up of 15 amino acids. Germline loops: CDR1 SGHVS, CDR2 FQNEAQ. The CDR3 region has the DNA TGTGCCAGCAGCGCTCCGGTCTCCAGGGCTGAAAAACTGTTTTTT. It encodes CASSAPVSRAEKLFF.

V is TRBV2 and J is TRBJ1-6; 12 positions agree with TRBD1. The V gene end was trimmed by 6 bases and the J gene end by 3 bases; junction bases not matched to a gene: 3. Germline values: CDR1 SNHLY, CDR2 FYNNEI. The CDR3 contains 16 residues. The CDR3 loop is CASRGTGGLYNSPLHF. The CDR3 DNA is TGTGCCAGCAGGGGGACAGGGGGCCTCTATAATTCACCCCTCCACTTT.

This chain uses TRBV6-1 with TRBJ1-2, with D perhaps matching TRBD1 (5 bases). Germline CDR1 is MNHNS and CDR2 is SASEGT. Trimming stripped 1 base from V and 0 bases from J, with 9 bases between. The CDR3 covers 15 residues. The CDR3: CASSEGTGANYGYTF. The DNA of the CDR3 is TGTGCCAGCAGTGAAGGCACGGGGGCTAACTATGGCTACACCTTC.

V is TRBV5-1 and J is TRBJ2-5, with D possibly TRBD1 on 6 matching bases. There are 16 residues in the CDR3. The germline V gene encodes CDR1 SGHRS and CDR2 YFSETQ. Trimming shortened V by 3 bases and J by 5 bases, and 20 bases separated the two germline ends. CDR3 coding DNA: TGCGCCAGCAGCTCCCTAGGGGGTACCTCCGGGGAGACCCAGTACTTC. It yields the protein CASSSLGGTSGETQYF.

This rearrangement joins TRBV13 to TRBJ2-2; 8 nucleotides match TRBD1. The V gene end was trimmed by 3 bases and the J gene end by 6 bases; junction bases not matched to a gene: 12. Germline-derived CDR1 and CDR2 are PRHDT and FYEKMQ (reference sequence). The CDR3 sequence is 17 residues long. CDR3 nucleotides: TGTGCCAGCAGCTTCCGCCGGACAGGGAGGATGGCCGGGGAGCTGTTTTTT. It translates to CASSFRRTGRMAGELFF.

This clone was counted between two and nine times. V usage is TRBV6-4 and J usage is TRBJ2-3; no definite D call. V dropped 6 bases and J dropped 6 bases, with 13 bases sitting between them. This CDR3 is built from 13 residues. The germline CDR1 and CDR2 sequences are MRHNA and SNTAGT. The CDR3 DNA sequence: TGTGCCAGCAGCGCCCCGGGTGGGGATACGCAGTATTTT. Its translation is CASSAPGGDTQYF.

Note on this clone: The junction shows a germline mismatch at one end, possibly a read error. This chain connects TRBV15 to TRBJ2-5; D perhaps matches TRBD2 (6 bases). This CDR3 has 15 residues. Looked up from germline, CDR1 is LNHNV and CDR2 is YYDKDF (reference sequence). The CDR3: CVTSLLGEAGETQYF. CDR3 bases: TGTGTCACCTCCCTTCTGGGGGAGGCAGGGGAGACCCAGTACTTC.

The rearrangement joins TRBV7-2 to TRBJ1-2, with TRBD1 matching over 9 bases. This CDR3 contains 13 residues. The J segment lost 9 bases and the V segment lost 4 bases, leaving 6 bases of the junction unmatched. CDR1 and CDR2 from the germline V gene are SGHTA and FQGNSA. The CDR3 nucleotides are TGTGCCAGCAGCTCAGGGACAGGGATTAGCTACACCTTC. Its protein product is CASSSGTGISYTF.

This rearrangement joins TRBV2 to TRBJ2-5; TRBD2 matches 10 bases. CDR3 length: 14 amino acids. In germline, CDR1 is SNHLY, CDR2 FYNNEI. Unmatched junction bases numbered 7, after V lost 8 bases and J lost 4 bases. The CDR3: CASEYSGGGETQYF. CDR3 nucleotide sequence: TGTGCCAGCGAATACAGCGGGGGGGGAGAGACCCAGTACTTC.

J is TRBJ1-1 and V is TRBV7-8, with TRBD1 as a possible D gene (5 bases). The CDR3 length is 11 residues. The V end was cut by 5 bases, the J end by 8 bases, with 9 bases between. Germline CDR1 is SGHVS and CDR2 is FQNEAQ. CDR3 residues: CASSNQGEAFF. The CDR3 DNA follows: TGTGCCAGCAGCAACCAGGGAGAAGCTTTCTTT.

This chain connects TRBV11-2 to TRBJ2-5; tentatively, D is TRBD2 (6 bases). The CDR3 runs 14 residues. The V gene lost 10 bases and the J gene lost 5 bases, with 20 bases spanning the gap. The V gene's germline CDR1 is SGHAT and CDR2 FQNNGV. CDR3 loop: CATRKAGGTETQYF. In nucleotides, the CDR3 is TGTGCCACCCGAAAAGCGGGTGGGACGGAGACCCAGTACTTC.

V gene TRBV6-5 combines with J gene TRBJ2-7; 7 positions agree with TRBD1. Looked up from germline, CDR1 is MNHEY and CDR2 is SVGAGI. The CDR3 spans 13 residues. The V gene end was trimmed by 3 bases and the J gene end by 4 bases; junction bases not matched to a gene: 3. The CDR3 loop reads CASSYKGAYEQYF. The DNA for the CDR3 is TGTGCCAGCAGTTATAAGGGGGCTTACGAGCAGTACTTC.

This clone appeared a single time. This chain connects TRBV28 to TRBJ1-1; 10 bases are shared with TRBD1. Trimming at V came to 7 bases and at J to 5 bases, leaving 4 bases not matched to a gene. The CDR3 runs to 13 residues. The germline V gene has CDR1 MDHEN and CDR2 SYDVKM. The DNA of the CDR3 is TGTGCCAGCAACAGACAGGGGGCGACTGAAGCTTTCTTT. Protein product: CASNRQGATEAFF.

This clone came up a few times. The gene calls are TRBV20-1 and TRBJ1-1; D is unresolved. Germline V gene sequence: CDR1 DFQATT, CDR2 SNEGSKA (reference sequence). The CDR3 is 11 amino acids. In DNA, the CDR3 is TGCACCCTCCAGGTGGGAGGTGAAGCTTTCTTT. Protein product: CTLQVGGEAFF.

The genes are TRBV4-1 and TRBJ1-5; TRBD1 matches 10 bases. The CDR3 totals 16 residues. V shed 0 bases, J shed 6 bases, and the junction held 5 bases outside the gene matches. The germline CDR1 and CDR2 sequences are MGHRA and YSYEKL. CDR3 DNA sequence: TGCGCCAGCAGCCAAGATCCGGGACAGGGGCTTCAGCCCCAGCATTTT. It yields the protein CASSQDPGQGLQPQHF.

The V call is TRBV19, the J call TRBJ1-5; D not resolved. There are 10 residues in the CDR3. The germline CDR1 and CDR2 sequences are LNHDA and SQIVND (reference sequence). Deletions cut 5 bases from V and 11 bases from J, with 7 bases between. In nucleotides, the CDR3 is TGTGCCAGTAGTCGGCGGGCCCAGCATTTT. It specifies CASSRRAQHF. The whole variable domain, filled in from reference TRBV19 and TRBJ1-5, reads DGGITQSPKYLFRKEGQNVTLSCEQNLNHDAMYWYRQDPGQGLRLIYYSQIVNDFQKGDIAEGYSVSREKKESFPLTVTSAQKNPTAFYLCASSRRAQHFGDGTRLSIL.

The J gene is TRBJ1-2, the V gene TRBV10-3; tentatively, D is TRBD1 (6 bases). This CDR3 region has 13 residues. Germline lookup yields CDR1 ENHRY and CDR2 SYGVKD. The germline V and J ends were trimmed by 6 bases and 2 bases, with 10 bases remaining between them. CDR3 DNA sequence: TGTGCCATCAGGAAACAGGGAAACTATGGCTACACCTTC. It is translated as CAIRKQGNYGYTF.

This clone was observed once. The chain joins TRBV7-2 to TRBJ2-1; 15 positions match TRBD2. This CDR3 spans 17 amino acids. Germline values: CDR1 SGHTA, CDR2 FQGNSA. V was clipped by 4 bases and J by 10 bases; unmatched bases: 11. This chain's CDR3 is CASSSAGLAGGRGEQFF. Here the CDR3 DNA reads TGTGCCAGCAGCTCCGCCGGACTAGCGGGGGGGCGGGGAGAGCAGTTCTTC.